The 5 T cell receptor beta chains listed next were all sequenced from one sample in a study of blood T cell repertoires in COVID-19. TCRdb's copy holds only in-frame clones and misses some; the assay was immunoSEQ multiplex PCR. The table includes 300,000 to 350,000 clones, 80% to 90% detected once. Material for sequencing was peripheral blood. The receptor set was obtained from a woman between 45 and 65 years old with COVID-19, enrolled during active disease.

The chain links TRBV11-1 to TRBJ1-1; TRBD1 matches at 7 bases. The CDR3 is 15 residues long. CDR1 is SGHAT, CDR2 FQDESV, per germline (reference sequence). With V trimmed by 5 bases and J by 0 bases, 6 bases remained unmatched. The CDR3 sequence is CASSRGTVMNTEAFF. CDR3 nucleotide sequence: TGTGCCAGCAGCCGCGGGACAGTTATGAACACTGAAGCTTTCTTT.

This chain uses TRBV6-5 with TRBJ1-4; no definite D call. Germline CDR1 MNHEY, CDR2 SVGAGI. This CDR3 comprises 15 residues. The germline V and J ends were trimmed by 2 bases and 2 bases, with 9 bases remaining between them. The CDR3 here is CASSYEGSTNEKLFF. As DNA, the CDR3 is TGTGCCAGCAGTTACGAGGGCAGTACTAATGAAAAACTGTTTTTT.

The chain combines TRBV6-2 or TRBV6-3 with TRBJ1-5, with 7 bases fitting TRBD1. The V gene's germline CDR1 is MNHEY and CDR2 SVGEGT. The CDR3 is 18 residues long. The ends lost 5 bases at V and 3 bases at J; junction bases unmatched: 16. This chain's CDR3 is CASSIFSPTGISNQPQHF. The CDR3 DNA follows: TGTGCCAGCAGTATATTCTCCCCGACAGGGATCTCCAATCAGCCCCAGCATTTT.

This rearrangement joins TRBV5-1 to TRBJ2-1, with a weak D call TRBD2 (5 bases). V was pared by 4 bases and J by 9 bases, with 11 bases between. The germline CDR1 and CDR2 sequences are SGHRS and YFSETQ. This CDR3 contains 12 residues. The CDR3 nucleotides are TGCGCCAGCAGCCCCGAGGGTGCTGAGCAGTTCTTC. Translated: CASSPEGAEQFF.

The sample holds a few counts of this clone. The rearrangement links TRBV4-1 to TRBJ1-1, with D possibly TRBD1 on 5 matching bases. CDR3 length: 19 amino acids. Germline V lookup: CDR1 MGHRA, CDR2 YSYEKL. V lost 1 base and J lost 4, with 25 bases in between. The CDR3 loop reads CASSQGGPGRNWQVTEAFF. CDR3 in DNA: TGCGCCAGCAGCCAAGGGGGACCTGGGAGGAATTGGCAGGTCACTGAAGCTTTCTTT.